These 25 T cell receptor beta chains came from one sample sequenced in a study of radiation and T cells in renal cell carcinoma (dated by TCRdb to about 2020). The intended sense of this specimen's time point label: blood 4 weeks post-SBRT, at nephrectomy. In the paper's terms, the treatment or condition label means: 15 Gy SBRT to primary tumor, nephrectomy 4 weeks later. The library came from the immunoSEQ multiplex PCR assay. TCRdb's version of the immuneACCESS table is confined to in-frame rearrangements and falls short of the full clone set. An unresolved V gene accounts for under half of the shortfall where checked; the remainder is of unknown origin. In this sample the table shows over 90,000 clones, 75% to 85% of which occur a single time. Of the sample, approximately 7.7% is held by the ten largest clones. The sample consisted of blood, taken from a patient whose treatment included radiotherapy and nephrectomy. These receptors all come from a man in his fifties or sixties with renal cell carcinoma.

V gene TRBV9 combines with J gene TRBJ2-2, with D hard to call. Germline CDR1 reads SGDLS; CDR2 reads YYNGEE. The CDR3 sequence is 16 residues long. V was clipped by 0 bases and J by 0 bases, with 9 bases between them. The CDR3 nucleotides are TGTGCCAGCAGCGTAGCTGCGGACCCGAACACCGGGGAGCTGTTTTTT. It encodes CASSVAADPNTGELFF.

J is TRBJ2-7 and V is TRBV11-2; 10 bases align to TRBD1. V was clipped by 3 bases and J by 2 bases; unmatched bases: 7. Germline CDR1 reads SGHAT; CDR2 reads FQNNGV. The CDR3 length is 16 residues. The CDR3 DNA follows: TGTGCCAGCAGCTTTGATCGTGGGACAGGGGCCTACGAGCAGTACTTC. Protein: CASSFDRGTGAYEQYF.

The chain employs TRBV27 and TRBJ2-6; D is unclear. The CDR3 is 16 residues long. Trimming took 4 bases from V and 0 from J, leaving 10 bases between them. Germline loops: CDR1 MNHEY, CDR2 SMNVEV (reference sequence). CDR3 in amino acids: CASSWAAPSGANVLTF. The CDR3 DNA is TGTGCCAGCAGTTGGGCCGCCCCCTCTGGGGCCAACGTCCTGACTTTC.

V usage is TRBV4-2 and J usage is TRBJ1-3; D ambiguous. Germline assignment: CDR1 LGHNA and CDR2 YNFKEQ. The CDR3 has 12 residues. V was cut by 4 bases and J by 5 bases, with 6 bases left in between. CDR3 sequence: CASSRDRNTIYF. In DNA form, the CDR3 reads TGTGCCAGCAGCCGAGACCGAAACACCATATATTTT.

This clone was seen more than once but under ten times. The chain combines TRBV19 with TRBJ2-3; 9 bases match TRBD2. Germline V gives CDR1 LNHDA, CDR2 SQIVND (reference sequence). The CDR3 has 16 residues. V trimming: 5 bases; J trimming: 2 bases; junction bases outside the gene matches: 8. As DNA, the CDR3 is TGTGCCAGTAGTTATTCAGCGGGAGGATTCACAGATACGCAGTATTTT. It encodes CASSYSAGGFTDTQYF.

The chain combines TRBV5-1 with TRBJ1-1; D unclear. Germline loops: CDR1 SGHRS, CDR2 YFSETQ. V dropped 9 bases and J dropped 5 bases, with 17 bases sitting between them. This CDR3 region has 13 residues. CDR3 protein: CATSGTVGTEAFF. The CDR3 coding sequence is TGCGCCACTTCGGGCACAGTCGGTACTGAAGCTTTCTTT.

Written as DNA, the CDR3 is TGTGCCAGCTCACCACGCTCAGACAGTTTCGGTGAAGCTTTCTTT. This sequence encodes CASSPRSDSFGEAFF. The rearrangement links TRBV18 to TRBJ1-1; D possibly corresponds to TRBD1 (5 bases). Trimming cost V 1 base and J 7 bases, with 16 bases left between them. Looked up from germline, CDR1 is KGHSH and CDR2 is LQKENI. This CDR3 spans 15 amino acids. Full variable domain (outside the CDR3, taken from reference TRBV18 and TRBJ1-1): NAGVMQNPRHLVRRRGQEARLRCSPMKGHSHVYWYRQLPEEGLKFMVYLQKENIIDESGMPKERFSAEFPKEGPSILRIQQVVRGDSAAYFCASSPRSDSFGEAFFGQGTRLTVV.

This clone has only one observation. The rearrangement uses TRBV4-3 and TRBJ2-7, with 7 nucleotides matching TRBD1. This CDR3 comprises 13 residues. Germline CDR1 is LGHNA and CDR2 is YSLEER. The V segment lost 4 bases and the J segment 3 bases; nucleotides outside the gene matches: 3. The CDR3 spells CASSLRQGYEQYF. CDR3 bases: TGCGCCAGCAGCCTCCGACAGGGCTACGAGCAGTACTTC.

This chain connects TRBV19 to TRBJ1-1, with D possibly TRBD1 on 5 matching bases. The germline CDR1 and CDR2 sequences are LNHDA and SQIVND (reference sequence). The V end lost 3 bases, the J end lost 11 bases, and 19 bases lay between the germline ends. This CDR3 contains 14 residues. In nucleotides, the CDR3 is TGTGCCAGTAGTATCCCCTGGGCTGAGGGGCACGCTTTCTTT. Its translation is CASSIPWAEGHAFF.

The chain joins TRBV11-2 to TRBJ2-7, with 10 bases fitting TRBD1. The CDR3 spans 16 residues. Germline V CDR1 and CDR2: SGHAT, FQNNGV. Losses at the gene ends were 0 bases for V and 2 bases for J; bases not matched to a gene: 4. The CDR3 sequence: CASSLDLDRGAYEQYF. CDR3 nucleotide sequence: TGTGCCAGCAGCTTAGATCTGGACAGGGGGGCCTACGAGCAGTACTTC.

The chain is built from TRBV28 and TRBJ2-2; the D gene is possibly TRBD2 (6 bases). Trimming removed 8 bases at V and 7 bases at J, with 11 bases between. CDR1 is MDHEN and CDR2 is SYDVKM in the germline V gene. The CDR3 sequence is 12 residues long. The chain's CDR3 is CASSGVLGELFF. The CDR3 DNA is TGTGCCAGCTCGGGGGTTCTCGGGGAGCTGTTTTTT.

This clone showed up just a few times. This CDR3 is CASSIQAGLVETQYF. CDR3 nucleotide sequence: TGTGCCAGTAGTATCCAAGCGGGATTGGTTGAGACCCAGTACTTC. This chain joins TRBV19 and TRBJ2-5; 7 bases align to TRBD2. The CDR3 contains 15 residues. The ends lost 3 bases at V and 5 bases at J; junction bases unmatched: 9. CDR1 is LNHDA, CDR2 SQIVND, per germline (reference sequence).

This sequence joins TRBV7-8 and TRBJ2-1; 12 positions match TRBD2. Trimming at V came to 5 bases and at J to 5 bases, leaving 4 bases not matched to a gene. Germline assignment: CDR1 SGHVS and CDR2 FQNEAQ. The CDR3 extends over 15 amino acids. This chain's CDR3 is CASSKTSGSDNEQFF. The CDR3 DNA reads TGTGCCAGCAGCAAGACTAGCGGGAGCGACAATGAGCAGTTCTTC.

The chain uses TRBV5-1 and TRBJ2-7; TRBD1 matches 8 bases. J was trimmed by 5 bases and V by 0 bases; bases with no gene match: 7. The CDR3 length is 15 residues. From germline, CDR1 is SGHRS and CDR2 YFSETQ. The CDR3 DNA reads TGCGCCAGCAGCTTGGCAGGGGGCAGGTCGGACGAGCAGTACTTC. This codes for CASSLAGGRSDEQYF.

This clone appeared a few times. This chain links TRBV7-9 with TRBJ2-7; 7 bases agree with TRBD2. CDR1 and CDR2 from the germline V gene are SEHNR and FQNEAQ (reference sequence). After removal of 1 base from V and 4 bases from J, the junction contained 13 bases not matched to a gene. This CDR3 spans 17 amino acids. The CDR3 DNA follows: TGTGCCAGCAGCTTAGGGGACCTCGGGACTAAGCGTTACGAGCAGTACTTC. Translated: CASSLGDLGTKRYEQYF.

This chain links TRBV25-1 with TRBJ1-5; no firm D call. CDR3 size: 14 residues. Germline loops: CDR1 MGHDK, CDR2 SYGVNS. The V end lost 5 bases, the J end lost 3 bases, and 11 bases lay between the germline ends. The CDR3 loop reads CASSPGSANQPQHF. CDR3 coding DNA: TGTGCCAGCAGTCCCGGCTCCGCCAATCAGCCCCAGCATTTT.

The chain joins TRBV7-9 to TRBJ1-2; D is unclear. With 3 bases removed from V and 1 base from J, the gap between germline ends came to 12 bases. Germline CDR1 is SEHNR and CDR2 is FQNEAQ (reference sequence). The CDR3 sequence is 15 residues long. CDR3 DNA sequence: TGTGCCAGCAGCTTTTCTCTACGGGGTAACTATGGCTACACCTTC. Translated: CASSFSLRGNYGYTF.

This CDR3 reads CASSLRQQETQYF. CDR3 sequence (DNA): TGTGCCAGCAGCTTACGCCAACAAGAGACCCAGTACTTC. The gene calls are TRBV11-3 and TRBJ2-5; D call uncertain. CDR1 and CDR2 from the germline V gene are SGHNT and YENEEA. With 2 bases removed from V and 2 bases from J, the gap between germline ends came to 6 bases. The CDR3 totals 13 residues. Full variable domain (remainder filled in from reference TRBV11-3 and TRBJ2-5): EAGVVQSPRYKIIEKKQPVAFWCNPISGHNTLYWYLQNLGQGPELLIRYENEEAVDDSQLPKDRFSAERLKGVDSTLKIQPAELGDSAVYLCASSLRQQETQYFGPGTRLLVL.

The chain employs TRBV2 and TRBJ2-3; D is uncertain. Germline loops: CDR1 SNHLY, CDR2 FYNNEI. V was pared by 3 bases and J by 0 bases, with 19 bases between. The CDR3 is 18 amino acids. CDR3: CASSEKGLHIPSTDTQYF. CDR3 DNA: TGTGCCAGCAGTGAGAAGGGCCTCCACATTCCTAGCACAGATACGCAGTATTTT.

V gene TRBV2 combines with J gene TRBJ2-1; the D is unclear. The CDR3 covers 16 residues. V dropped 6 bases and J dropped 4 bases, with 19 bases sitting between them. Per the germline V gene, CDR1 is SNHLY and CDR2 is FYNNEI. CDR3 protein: CASSRRLLDGYNEQFF. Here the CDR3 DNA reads TGTGCCAGCAGCCGCCGACTGCTCGACGGGTACAATGAGCAGTTCTTC.

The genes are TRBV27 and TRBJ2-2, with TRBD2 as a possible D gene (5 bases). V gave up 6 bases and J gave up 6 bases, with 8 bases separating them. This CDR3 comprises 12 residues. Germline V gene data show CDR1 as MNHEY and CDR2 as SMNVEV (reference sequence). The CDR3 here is CASSQRAGELFF. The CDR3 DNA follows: TGTGCCAGCAGCCAGAGGGCCGGGGAGCTGTTTTTT.

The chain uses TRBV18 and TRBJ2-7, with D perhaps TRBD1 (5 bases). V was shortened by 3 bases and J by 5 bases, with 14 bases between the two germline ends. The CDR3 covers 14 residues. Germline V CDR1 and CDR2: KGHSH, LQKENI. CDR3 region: CASSPRTSTDEQYF. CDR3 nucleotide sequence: TGTGCCAGCTCACCGAGGACAAGCACGGACGAGCAGTACTTC.

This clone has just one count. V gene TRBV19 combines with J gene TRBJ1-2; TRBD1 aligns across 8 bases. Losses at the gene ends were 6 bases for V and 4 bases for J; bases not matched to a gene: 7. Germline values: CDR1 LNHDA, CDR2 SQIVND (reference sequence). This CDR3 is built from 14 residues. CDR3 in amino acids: CASRSSGGGYGYTF. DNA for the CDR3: TGTGCCAGTAGGTCCTCAGGGGGCGGCTATGGCTACACCTTC.

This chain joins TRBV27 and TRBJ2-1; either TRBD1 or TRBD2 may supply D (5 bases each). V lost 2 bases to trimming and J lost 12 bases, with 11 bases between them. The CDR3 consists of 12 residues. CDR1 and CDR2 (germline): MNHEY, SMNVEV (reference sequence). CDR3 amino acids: CASSLRMGVQFF. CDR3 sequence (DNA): TGTGCCAGCAGTTTACGGATGGGGGTGCAGTTCTTC.

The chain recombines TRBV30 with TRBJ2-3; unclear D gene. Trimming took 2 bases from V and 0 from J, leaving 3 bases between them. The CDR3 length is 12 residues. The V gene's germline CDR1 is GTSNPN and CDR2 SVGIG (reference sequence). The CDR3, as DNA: TGTGCCTGGAGTACGAGCACAGATACGCAGTATTTT. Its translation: CAWSTSTDTQYF.